Below are 15 T cell receptor beta chains sequenced from a single sample in a study of identical twins. Via MiXCR, TCRdb re-called the 5' RACE reads, giving one row per CDR3 protein. The sample contains 450,000 or so distinct CDR3 sequences, approximately 15% of which appear only once. This same sample was also taken into another study, of yellow fever vaccine responses in identical twins.

Sequenced material: CD4+ T cells sorted from blood. The receptors were gathered from a woman aged 18 to 35 in good health.

This clonotype has a handful of counts. The V call is TRBV27, the J call TRBJ1-5, with D maybe TRBD1 (5 bases). This CDR3 contains 14 residues. Trimming stripped 3 bases from V and 4 bases from J, with 10 bases between. CDR1 and CDR2 (germline): MNHEY, SMNVEV (reference sequence). CDR3 coding DNA: TGTGCCAGCAGTTTCCAGGGTCTGAATCAGCCCCAGCATTTT. Encoded protein: CASSFQGLNQPQHF.

The genes are TRBV10-3 and TRBJ1-1, with 7 bases aligning to TRBD1. Per the germline V gene, CDR1 is ENHRY and CDR2 is SYGVKD. The J segment lost 0 bases and the V segment lost 6 bases, leaving 4 bases of the junction unmatched. The CDR3 runs 14 residues. In DNA form, the CDR3 reads TGTGCCATCAGCGCAGGGGGAGTGAACACTGAAGCTTTCTTT. Translated: CAISAGGVNTEAFF.

In this sample, this clonotype turned up a few times. The CDR3 here is CSVRDRGRDEKLFF. Written as DNA, the CDR3 is TGCAGCGTTCGAGACAGGGGGAGGGATGAAAAACTGTTTTTT. The chain combines TRBV29-1 with TRBJ1-4, with 9 bases fitting TRBD1. Germline lookup yields CDR1 SQVTM and CDR2 ANQGSEA. The trim removed 5 bases at V and 6 bases at J, leaving 7 bases unmatched. CDR3 length: 14 amino acids.

This clonotype was recorded many times. This chain links TRBV29-1 with TRBJ2-3; TRBD2 aligns across 11 bases. CDR3 size: 14 residues. The germline V gene has CDR1 SQVTM and CDR2 ANQGSEA. V shed 7 bases and J 8 bases; nucleotides not matched to a gene: 11. DNA for the CDR3: TGCAGCGGAAGAATAGCGGGAGGGGCAAGTACGCAGTATTTT. Protein product: CSGRIAGGASTQYF.

The chain combines TRBV20-1 with TRBJ2-1, with 14 bases aligning to TRBD2. J lost 9 bases, V lost 3 bases, and 7 bases had no gene match. The CDR3 is 15 amino acids. Germline-derived CDR1 and CDR2 are DFQATT and SNEGSKA (reference sequence). In DNA, the CDR3 is TGCAGTGCTAGGTCGGGACTAGCGGGAGCGGGTGAGCAGTTCTTC. Translation gives CSARSGLAGAGEQFF.

In its sample, this clonotype was seen a few times. The chain links TRBV10-2 to TRBJ2-2; perhaps TRBD1 as D (5 bases). CDR3 length equals 16 residues. Deletions cut 3 bases from V and 5 bases from J, with 16 bases between. Germline CDR1 is WSHSY and CDR2 is SAAADI. CDR3 in amino acids: CASSDVGRGMTGELFF. DNA of the CDR3: TGCGCCAGCAGTGATGTGGGAAGGGGTATGACCGGGGAGCTGTTTTTT.

This chain links TRBV28 with TRBJ2-7; a possible D gene is TRBD2 (5 bases). V dropped 3 bases and J dropped 1 base, with 13 bases sitting between them. Per the germline V gene, CDR1 is MDHEN and CDR2 is SYDVKM. CDR3 length equals 15 residues. The CDR3 protein is CASSFYGVGSYEQYF. The CDR3 nucleotides are TGTGCCAGCAGTTTTTACGGGGTAGGGTCCTACGAGCAGTACTTC.

This clonotype came up many times. The rearrangement joins TRBV5-5 to TRBJ2-2, with 7 bases fitting TRBD1. The CDR3 contains 16 residues. Trimming removed 1 base from V and 6 bases from J; junction bases left unmatched: 9. Germline values: CDR1 SGHKS, CDR2 YYEKEE (reference sequence). The chain's CDR3 is CASSLSPTGAAGELFF. In nucleotides, the CDR3 is TGTGCCAGCAGCTTGTCCCCCACAGGGGCCGCCGGGGAGCTGTTTTTT.

This clonotype was counted between two and nine times. J is TRBJ1-6 and V is TRBV27; no reliable D call. The CDR3 extends over 13 amino acids. Germline V gene sequence: CDR1 MNHEY, CDR2 SMNVEV (reference sequence). Trimming stripped 2 bases from V and 10 bases from J, with 9 bases between. This CDR3 is CASSLVDDSPLHF. CDR3 bases: TGTGCCAGCAGTTTAGTGGACGACTCACCCCTCCACTTT.

This chain links TRBV11-3 with TRBJ2-3, with 11 bases fitting TRBD2. The CDR3 totals 17 residues. V trimming: 1 base; J trimming: 2 bases; junction bases outside the gene matches: 5. Germline V gene data show CDR1 as SGHNT and CDR2 as YENEEA. CDR3 sequence: CASSLGRLAGPTDTQYF. The CDR3 nucleotides read TGTGCCAGCAGCTTAGGGCGACTAGCGGGGCCCACAGATACGCAGTATTTT.

There are a few counts of this clonotype. The DNA of the CDR3 is TGTGCCAGCAGTTTCGGGACAGGAGGACTAGCGGGTAATGAGCAGTTCTTC. Its translation is CASSFGTGGLAGNEQFF. The V call is TRBV6-2 or TRBV6-3, the J call TRBJ2-1, with 11 nucleotides matching TRBD2. After removal of 4 bases from V and 7 bases from J, the junction contained 12 bases not matched to a gene. Germline lookup yields CDR1 MNHEY and CDR2 SVGEGT. The CDR3 covers 17 residues.

The chain recombines TRBV20-1 with TRBJ2-7; D might be TRBD2 (5 bases). Germline-derived CDR1 and CDR2 are DFQATT and SNEGSKA (reference sequence). Trimming pared 6 bases from V and 2 bases from J, leaving 17 bases between. CDR3 length: 14 residues. The CDR3 loop is CSANRGPLPYEQYF. The CDR3 nucleotides read TGCAGTGCGAATCGGGGTCCTCTTCCCTACGAGCAGTACTTC.

This clonotype was recorded at least ten times. The chain has TRBV4-1 and TRBJ2-3; D gene ambiguous. CDR1 and CDR2 (germline): MGHRA, YSYEKL. The CDR3 runs to 14 residues. V gave up 6 bases and J gave up 3 bases, with 13 bases separating them. Here the CDR3 DNA reads TGCGCCAGCAGTTATCCCGGACGGACAGATACGCAGTATTTT. This gives the protein CASSYPGRTDTQYF.

This clonotype was detected only a few times. The V gene is TRBV25-1, the J gene TRBJ1-2; D is unresolved. The CDR3 sequence is 14 residues long. From germline, CDR1 is MGHDK and CDR2 SYGVNS. The V gene lost 1 base and the J gene lost 1 base, with 7 bases spanning the gap. CDR3 coding DNA: TGTGCCAGCAGTGAATCCGGCAGTAACTATGGCTACACCTTC. It is translated as CASSESGSNYGYTF.

The table lists this clonotype with a few counts. The chain joins TRBV4-2 to TRBJ2-2, with TRBD2 identical over 8 bases. CDR3 length: 17 amino acids. Looked up from germline, CDR1 is LGHNA and CDR2 is YNFKEQ. Trimming cost V 3 bases and J 3 bases; bases outside gene matches: 9. For the CDR3, the DNA is TGTGCCAGCAGCCAGACCCCGGGACTAGGAGACACCGGGGAGCTGTTTTTT. As protein: CASSQTPGLGDTGELFF.